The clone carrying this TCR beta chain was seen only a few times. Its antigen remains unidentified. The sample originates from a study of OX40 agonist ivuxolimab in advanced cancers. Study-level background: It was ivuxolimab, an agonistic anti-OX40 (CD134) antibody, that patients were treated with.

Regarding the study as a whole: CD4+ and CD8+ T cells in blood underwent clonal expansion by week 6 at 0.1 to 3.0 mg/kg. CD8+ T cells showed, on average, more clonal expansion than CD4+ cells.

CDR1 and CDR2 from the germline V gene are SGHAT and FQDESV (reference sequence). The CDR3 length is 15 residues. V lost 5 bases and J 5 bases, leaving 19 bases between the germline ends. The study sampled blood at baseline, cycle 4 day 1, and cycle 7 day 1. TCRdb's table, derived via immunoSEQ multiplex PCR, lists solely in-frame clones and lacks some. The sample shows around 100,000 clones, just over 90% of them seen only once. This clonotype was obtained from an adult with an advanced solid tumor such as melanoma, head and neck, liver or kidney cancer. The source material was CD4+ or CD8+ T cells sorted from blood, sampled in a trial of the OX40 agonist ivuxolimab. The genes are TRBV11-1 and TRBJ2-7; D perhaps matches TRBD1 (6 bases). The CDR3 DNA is TGTGCCAGCAGCCTAGAAGGTACAGGGAAGCACGAGCAGTACTTC. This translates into CASSLEGTGKHEQYF.